This TCR beta chain was found in a study of blood T cell repertoires in COVID-19. Study-wide context: Samples of COVID-19 (acute and convalescent) were obtained from the United States, Italy and Spain.

Sequencing was performed with immunoSEQ multiplex PCR; in TCRdb, only in-frame clones are kept and a portion is missing. The sample has about 330,000 clones; approximately 84% are singletons. Adults between about 18 and 95 years of age took part from under 30 US areas. Participant-reported clinical history was the basis for cohort assignment. The source material was PBMCs or T cells enriched from blood (not recorded which). The clonotype comes from a woman in her late teens or twenties who had recovered from COVID-19.

CDR3: CATSAAGATEAFF. The CDR3 DNA reads TGTGCCACCAGTGCAGCAGGGGCTACTGAAGCTTTCTTT. The chain recombines TRBV24-1 with TRBJ1-1, with D possibly TRBD1 on 6 matching bases. Germline V gene lookup returns CDR1 KGHDR and CDR2 SFDVKD. The CDR3 extends over 13 amino acids. V shed 5 bases and J shed 5 bases, with 11 bases lying between them.